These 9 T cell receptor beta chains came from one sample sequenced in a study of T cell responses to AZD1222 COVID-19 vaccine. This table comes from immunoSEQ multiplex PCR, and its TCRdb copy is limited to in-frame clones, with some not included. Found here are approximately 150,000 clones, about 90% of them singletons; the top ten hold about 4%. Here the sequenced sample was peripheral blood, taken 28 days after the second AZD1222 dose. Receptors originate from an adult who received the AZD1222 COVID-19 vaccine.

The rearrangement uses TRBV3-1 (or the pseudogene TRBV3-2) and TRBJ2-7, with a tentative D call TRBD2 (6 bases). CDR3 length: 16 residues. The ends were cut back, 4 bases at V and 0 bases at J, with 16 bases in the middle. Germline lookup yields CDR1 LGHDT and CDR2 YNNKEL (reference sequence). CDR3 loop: CASSRNWDSVSYEQYF. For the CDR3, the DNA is TGTGCCAGCAGCCGGAACTGGGACTCGGTCTCCTACGAGCAGTACTTC.

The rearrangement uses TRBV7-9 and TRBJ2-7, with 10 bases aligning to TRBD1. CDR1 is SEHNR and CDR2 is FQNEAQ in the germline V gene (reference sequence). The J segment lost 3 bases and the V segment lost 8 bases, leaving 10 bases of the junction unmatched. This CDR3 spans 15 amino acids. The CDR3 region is CASGGDRGHLYEQYF. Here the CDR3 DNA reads TGTGCCAGCGGCGGGGACAGGGGACATCTCTACGAGCAGTACTTC.

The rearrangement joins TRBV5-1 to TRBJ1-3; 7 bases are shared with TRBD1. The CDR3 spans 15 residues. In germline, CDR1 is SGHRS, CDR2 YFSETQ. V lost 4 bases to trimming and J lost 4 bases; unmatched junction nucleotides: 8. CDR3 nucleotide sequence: TGCGCCAGCAGCCTCCGGGGACAGCTCGGAAACACCATATATTTT. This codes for CASSLRGQLGNTIYF.

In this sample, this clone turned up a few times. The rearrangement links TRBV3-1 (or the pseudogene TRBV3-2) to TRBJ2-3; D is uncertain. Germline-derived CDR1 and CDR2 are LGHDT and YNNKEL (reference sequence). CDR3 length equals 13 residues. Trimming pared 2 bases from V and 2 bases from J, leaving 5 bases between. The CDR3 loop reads CASSQIFTDTQYF. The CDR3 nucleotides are TGTGCCAGCAGCCAAATATTCACAGATACGCAGTATTTT.

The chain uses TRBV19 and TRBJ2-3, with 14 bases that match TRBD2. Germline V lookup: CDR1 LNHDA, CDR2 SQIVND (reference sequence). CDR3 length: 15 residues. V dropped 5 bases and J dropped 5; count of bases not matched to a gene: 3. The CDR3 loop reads CASSGLAGGLDTQYF. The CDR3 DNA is TGTGCCAGTAGTGGACTAGCGGGAGGTTTAGATACGCAGTATTTT.

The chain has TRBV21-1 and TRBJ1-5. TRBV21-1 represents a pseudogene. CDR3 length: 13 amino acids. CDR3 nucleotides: TGTGCCAGCAGTCCCAAAGGTATTCAGCCCCAGCATTTT. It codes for CASSPKGIQPQHF.

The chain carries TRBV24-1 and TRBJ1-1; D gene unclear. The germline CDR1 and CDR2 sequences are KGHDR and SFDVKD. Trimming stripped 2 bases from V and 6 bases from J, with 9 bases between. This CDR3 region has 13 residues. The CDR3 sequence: CATSDSEDSEAFF. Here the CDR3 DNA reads TGTGCCACCAGTGATTCTGAAGATTCTGAAGCTTTCTTT.

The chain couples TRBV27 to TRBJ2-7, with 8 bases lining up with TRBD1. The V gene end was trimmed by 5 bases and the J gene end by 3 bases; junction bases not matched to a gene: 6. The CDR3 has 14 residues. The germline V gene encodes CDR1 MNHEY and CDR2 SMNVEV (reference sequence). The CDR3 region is CASSHSGGFYEQYF. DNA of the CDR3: TGTGCCAGCAGTCATTCAGGGGGCTTCTACGAGCAGTACTTC.

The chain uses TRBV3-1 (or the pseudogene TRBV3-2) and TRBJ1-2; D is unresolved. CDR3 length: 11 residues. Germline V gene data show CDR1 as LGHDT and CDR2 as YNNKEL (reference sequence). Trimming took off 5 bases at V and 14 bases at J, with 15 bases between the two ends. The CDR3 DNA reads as TGTGCCAGCAGCGCCCTAGACGGGCCTACCTTC. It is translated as CASSALDGPTF.